The rows below give T cell receptor beta chains drawn from one sample of a study of blood T cell repertoires in COVID-19. Sequenced by immunoSEQ multiplex PCR; TCRdb stores in-frame clones only, minus some. This sample has roughly 100,000 clones, with around 90% found just once. The specimen was peripheral blood. Receptors originate from a woman aged 55-75 years with acute or convalescent COVID-19. Each CDR3 is given with its conserved first and last residue. A D gene is named only where the DNA matches it firmly. Expanded clones are given a class, and other clones once, few, many or no size at all.

D gene: .
J gene: TRBJ1-2
clone size: .
V gene: TRBV6-5
CDR3 protein: CASSLQGPILIGYTF
CDR3 DNA: TGTGCCAGCAGTCTACAGGGTCCTATTCTAATTGGCTACACCTTC

D gene: .
J gene: TRBJ2-7
clone size: .
V gene: TRBV10-3
CDR3 protein: CAISEDASSYEQYF
CDR3 DNA: TGTGCCATCAGTGAGGACGCTAGCTCCTACGAGCAGTACTTC

D gene: .
J gene: TRBJ1-6
clone size: .
V gene: TRBV19
CDR3 protein: CASSIGNSPLHF
CDR3 DNA: TGTGCCAGTAGTATCGGTAATTCACCCCTCCACTTT

D gene: TRBD1
J gene: TRBJ1-1
clone size: .
V gene: TRBV19
CDR3 protein: CASSKGQGGTLNTEAFF
CDR3 DNA: TGTGCCAGTAGTAAGGGACAGGGGGGAACATTGAACACTGAAGCTTTCTTT

D gene: TRBD1
J gene: TRBJ2-7
clone size: .
V gene: TRBV9
CDR3 protein: CASSEGALSGNEQYF
CDR3 DNA: TGTGCCAGCAGCGAGGGGGCTTTATCAGGGAACGAGCAGTACTTC

D gene: TRBD2
J gene: TRBJ2-1
clone size: .
V gene: TRBV5-1
CDR3 protein: CASSLSLAGGEQFF
CDR3 DNA: TGCGCCAGCAGCTTATCACTAGCGGGGGGTGAGCAGTTCTTC

D gene: TRBD2
J gene: TRBJ2-7
clone size: .
V gene: TRBV28
CDR3 protein: CASNPGGGAAYEQYF
CDR3 DNA: TGTGCCAGCAACCCCGGCGGGGGAGCCGCCTACGAGCAGTACTTC

D gene: TRBD1
J gene: TRBJ1-2
clone size: .
V gene: TRBV28
CDR3 protein: CASSSRTGEVRGYTF
CDR3 DNA: TGTGCCAGCAGTTCCCGGACAGGGGAAGTACGGGGCTACACCTTC

D gene: TRBD1
J gene: TRBJ1-6
clone size: .
V gene: TRBV5-5
CDR3 protein: CASSLQQGYNSPLHF
CDR3 DNA: TGTGCCAGCAGCTTGCAACAGGGGTATAATTCACCCCTCCACTTT

D gene: TRBD2
J gene: TRBJ2-1
clone size: .
V gene: TRBV2
CDR3 protein: CASSRGLAGYEQFF
CDR3 DNA: TGTGCCAGCAGTAGGGGACTAGCGGGATATGAGCAGTTCTTC

D gene: .
J gene: TRBJ1-2
clone size: .
V gene: TRBV19
CDR3 protein: CASSIIGGYGYTF
CDR3 DNA: TGTGCCAGTAGTATAATCGGAGGCTATGGCTACACCTTC

D gene: TRBD2
J gene: TRBJ2-1
clone size: once
V gene: TRBV7-4
CDR3 protein: CASSRLAGVWSYNEQFF
CDR3 DNA: TGTGCCAGCAGCCGACTGGCGGGAGTTTGGTCCTACAATGAGCAGTTCTTC

D gene: TRBD2
J gene: TRBJ2-1
clone size: .
V gene: TRBV9
CDR3 protein: CASSLGTSFVNEQFF
CDR3 DNA: TGTGCCAGCAGCTTAGGGACTAGTTTTGTCAATGAGCAGTTCTTC

D gene: .
J gene: TRBJ2-3
clone size: .
V gene: TRBV25-1
CDR3 protein: CASSGVGPQYF
CDR3 DNA: TGTGCCAGCAGTGGGGTGGGCCCCCAGTATTTT

D gene: .
J gene: TRBJ1-2
clone size: .
V gene: TRBV2
CDR3 protein: CASTTEQGYGYTF
CDR3 DNA: TGTGCCAGCACAACCGAACAGGGCTATGGCTACACCTTC

D gene: .
J gene: TRBJ2-1
clone size: .
V gene: TRBV9
CDR3 protein: CASNSPRRTNEQFF
CDR3 DNA: TGTGCCAGCAACTCCCCAAGGAGGACGAATGAGCAGTTCTTC

D gene: .
J gene: TRBJ2-3
clone size: .
V gene: TRBV19
CDR3 protein: CASTDSLRNYWDTQYF
CDR3 DNA: TGTGCCAGTACGGACTCTTTACGAAACTACTGGGATACGCAGTATTTT

D gene: .
J gene: TRBJ2-1
clone size: .
V gene: TRBV30
CDR3 protein: CAWSPRGGVNEQFF
CDR3 DNA: TGTGCCTGGAGCCCTAGGGGGGGGGTCAATGAGCAGTTCTTC

D gene: TRBD2
J gene: TRBJ2-5
clone size: .
V gene: TRBV2
CDR3 protein: CASSSLADQETQYF
CDR3 DNA: TGTGCCAGCAGCTCCCTAGCGGATCAAGAGACCCAGTACTTC

D gene: .
J gene: TRBJ2-3
clone size: .
V gene: TRBV19
CDR3 protein: CASSTGVRTDTQYF
CDR3 DNA: TGTGCCAGTAGTACAGGGGTGAGGACAGATACGCAGTATTTT

D gene: .
J gene: TRBJ2-3
clone size: .
V gene: TRBV4-1
CDR3 protein: CASSQDNTDTQYF
CDR3 DNA: TGCGCCAGCAGCCAAGATAACACAGATACGCAGTATTTT

D gene: .
J gene: TRBJ2-7
clone size: .
V gene: TRBV3-1/TRBV3-2
CDR3 protein: CASSQGRGEQYF
CDR3 DNA: TGTGCCAGCAGCCAAGGGAGAGGCGAGCAGTACTTC

D gene: .
J gene: TRBJ2-1
clone size: .
V gene: TRBV3-1/TRBV3-2
CDR3 protein: CASSVGAPHEQFF
CDR3 DNA: TGTGCCAGCAGTGTAGGGGCTCCCCATGAGCAGTTCTTC

D gene: .
J gene: TRBJ1-2
clone size: .
V gene: TRBV6-1
CDR3 protein: CASSDSKQPRNYGYTF
CDR3 DNA: TGTGCCAGCAGTGATTCGAAACAGCCCAGGAACTATGGCTACACCTTC

D gene: TRBD2
J gene: TRBJ2-7
clone size: .
V gene: TRBV5-1
CDR3 protein: CASRSGLAYEQYF
CDR3 DNA: TGCGCCAGCAGGTCTGGACTAGCTTACGAGCAGTACTTC